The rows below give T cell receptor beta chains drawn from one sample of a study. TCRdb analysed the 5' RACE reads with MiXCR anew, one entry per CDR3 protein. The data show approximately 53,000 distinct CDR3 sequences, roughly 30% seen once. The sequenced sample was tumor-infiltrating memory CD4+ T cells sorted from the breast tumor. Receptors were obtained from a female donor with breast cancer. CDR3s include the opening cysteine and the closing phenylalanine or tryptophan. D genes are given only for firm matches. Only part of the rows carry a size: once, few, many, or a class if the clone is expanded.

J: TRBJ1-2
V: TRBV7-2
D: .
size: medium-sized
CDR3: CASSSYITDGYTF
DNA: TGTGCCAGCAGCTCCTACATCACGGACGGCTACACCTTC

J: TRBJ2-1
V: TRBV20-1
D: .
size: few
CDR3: CSASFLSSYNEQFF
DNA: TGCAGTGCTAGTTTCCTGAGCTCCTACAATGAGCAGTTCTTC

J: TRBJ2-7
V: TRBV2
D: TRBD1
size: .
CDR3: CASSNQGVRNEQYF
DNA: TGTGCCAGCAGTAACCAGGGGGTCAGGAACGAGCAGTACTTC

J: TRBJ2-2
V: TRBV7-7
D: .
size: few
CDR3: CASSLVESTGELFF
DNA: TGTGCTAGCAGCTTAGTTGAAAGCACCGGGGAGCTGTTTTTT

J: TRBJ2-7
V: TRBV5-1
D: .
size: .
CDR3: CASSLTSRSYEQYF
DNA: TGCGCCAGCAGCTTAACGTCCAGGTCCTACGAGCAGTACTTC

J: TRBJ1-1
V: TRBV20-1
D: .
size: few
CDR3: CSARARANTEAFF
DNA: TGCAGTGCTAGAGCCAGGGCGAACACTGAAGCTTTCTTT

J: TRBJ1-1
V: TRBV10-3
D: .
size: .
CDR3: CATGDQANTEAFF
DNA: TGTGCCACAGGGGATCAGGCGAACACTGAAGCTTTCTTT

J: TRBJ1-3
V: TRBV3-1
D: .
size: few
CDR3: CASSHSGNTIYF
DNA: TGTGCCAGCAGCCATTCTGGAAACACCATATATTTT

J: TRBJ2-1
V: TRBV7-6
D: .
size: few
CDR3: CASSPAGVSEQFF
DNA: TGTGCCAGCAGCCCAGCGGGTGTAAGTGAGCAGTTCTTC

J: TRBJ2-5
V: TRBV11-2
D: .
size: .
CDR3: CASTQPEFRETQYF
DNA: TGTGCCAGCACCCAACCCGAGTTTCGGGAGACCCAGTACTTC

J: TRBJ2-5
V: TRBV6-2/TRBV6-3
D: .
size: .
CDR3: CASMRSTGTSQETQYF
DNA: TGTGCCAGCATGCGATCAACCGGGACCAGCCAAGAGACCCAGTACTTC

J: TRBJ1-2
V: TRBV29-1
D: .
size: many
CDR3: CSVAATASSRYGYTF
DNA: TGCAGCGTTGCCGCGACAGCCTCGTCTCGCTATGGCTACACCTTC

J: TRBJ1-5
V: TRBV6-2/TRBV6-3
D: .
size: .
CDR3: CASSYSTLGNRQPQHF
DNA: TGTGCCAGCAGTTACTCAACTCTGGGGAATAGGCAGCCCCAGCATTTT

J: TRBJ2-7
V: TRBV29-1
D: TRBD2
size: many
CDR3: CSVLAASYEQYF
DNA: TGCAGCGTCCTAGCGGCCTCCTACGAGCAGTACTTC

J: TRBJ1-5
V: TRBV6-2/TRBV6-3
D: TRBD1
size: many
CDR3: CASDTGAYQPQHF
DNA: TGTGCCAGCGACACAGGGGCATATCAGCCCCAGCATTTT

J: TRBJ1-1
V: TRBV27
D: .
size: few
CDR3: CASSLSRETEAFF
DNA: TGTGCCAGCAGTTTATCTCGGGAGACTGAAGCTTTCTTT

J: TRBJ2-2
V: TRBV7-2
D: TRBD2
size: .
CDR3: CASSLDAGGSGELFF
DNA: TGTGCCAGCAGCTTAGACGCGGGAGGATCCGGGGAGCTGTTTTTT

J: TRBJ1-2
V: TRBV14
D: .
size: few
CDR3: CASSQGGSDDGYTF
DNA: TGTGCCAGCAGCCAAGGAGGGTCGGACGATGGCTACACCTTC

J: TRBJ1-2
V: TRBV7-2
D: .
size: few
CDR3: CASSLQGAGISGYTF
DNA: TGTGCCAGCAGCTTACAAGGGGCAGGGATAAGTGGCTACACCTTC

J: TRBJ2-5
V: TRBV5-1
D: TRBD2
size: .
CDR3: CASSETSGSRKTQYF
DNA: TGCGCCAGCAGCGAGACTAGCGGGAGTCGGAAGACCCAGTACTTC

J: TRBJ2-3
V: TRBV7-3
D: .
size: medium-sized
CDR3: CASSLFGTDTQYF
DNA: TGTGCCAGCAGCTTATTCGGAACAGATACGCAGTATTTT

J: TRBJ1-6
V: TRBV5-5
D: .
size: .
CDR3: CASSLVQGLSPLHF
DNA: TGTGCCAGCAGCTTAGTTCAGGGGCTTTCACCCCTCCACTTT

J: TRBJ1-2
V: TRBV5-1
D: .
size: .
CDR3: CASSLGADDGYTF
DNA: TGCGCCAGCAGCTTGGGAGCAGATGATGGCTACACCTTC

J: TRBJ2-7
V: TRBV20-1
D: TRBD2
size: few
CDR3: CSAARGDSLLYEQYF
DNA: TGCAGTGCTGCCCGGGGGGACTCGCTTCTCTACGAGCAGTACTTC

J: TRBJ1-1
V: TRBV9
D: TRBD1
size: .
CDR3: CASSPQGTVNTEAFF
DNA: TGTGCCAGCAGCCCCCAAGGGACAGTTAACACTGAAGCTTTCTTT

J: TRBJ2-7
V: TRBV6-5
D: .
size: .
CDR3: CVSRIGWQSYEQYF
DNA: TGTGTCAGCAGGATAGGATGGCAGTCCTACGAGCAGTACTTC

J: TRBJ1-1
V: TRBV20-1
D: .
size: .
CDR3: CSASMRRGRTEAFF
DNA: TGCAGTGCTAGTATGAGGCGAGGGCGCACTGAAGCTTTCTTT

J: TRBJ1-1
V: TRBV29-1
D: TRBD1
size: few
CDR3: CSVEQGALGTEAFF
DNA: TGCAGCGTCGAACAGGGGGCGCTGGGAACTGAAGCTTTCTTT

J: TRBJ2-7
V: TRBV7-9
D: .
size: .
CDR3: CASRPEASYEQYF
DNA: TGTGCCAGCAGGCCCGAGGCCTCCTACGAGCAGTACTTC

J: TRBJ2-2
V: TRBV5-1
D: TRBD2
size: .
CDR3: CASSLVGLAGVENTGELFF
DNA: TGCGCCAGCAGCTTGGTAGGACTAGCGGGGGTCGAGAACACCGGGGAGCTGTTTTTT

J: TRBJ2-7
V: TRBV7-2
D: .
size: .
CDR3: CASSPDGRVYEQYF
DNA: TGTGCCAGCAGCCCGGACGGTAGGGTCTACGAGCAGTACTTC

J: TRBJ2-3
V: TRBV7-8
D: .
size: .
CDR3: CASSQRPAGGADTQYF
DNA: TGTGCCAGCAGCCAGAGACCGGCGGGTGGCGCAGATACGCAGTATTTT

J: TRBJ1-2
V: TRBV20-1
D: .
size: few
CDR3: CSAILGVDYGYTF
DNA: TGCAGTGCTATCCTAGGGGTCGACTATGGCTACACCTTC

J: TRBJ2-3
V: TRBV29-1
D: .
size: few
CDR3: CSVEGPSTDTQYF
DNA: TGCAGCGTTGAAGGGCCCTCCACAGATACGCAGTATTTT

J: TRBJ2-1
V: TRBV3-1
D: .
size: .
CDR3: CASSQADLNEQFF
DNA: TGTGCCAGCAGCCAAGCGGACTTAAATGAGCAGTTCTTC

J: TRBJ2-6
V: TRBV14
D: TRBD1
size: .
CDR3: CASSRGQVASGANVLTF
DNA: TGTGCCAGCAGCCGGGGACAGGTTGCCTCTGGGGCCAACGTCCTGACTTTC

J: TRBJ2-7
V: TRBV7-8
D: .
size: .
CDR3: CASSPLADSYEQYF
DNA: TGTGCCAGCAGCCCTTTGGCGGATTCCTACGAGCAGTACTTC

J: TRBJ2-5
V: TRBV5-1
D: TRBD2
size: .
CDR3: CASRSFGGAETQYF
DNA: TGCGCCAGCAGATCCTTCGGGGGGGCAGAGACCCAGTACTTC

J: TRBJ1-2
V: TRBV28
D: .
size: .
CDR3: CASSLAEKGYTF
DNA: TGTGCCAGCAGTTTGGCGGAAAAGGGCTACACCTTC

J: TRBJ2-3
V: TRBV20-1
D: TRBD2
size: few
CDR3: CSSGPGGTDTQYF
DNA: TGCAGTAGCGGGCCCGGGGGGACAGATACGCAGTATTTT

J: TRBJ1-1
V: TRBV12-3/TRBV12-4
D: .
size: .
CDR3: CASMPDRQNTEAFF
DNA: TGTGCCAGCATGCCGGACCGCCAGAACACTGAAGCTTTCTTT

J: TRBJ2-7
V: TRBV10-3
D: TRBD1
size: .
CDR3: CAIGGQGDEQYF
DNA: TGTGCCATCGGGGGACAGGGAGACGAGCAGTACTTC

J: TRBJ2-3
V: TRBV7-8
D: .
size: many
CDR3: CASSPVARGTDTQYF
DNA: TGTGCCAGCAGCCCAGTAGCGAGGGGCACAGATACGCAGTATTTT

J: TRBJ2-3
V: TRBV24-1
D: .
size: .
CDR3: CATSDPGTTDTQYF
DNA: TGTGCCACCAGTGACCCAGGGACGACGGATACGCAGTATTTT

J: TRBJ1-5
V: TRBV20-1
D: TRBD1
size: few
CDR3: CSARGQGGRTLSLPQHF
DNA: TGCAGTGCTAGAGGTCAGGGGGGAAGGACCCTATCTTTGCCCCAGCATTTT